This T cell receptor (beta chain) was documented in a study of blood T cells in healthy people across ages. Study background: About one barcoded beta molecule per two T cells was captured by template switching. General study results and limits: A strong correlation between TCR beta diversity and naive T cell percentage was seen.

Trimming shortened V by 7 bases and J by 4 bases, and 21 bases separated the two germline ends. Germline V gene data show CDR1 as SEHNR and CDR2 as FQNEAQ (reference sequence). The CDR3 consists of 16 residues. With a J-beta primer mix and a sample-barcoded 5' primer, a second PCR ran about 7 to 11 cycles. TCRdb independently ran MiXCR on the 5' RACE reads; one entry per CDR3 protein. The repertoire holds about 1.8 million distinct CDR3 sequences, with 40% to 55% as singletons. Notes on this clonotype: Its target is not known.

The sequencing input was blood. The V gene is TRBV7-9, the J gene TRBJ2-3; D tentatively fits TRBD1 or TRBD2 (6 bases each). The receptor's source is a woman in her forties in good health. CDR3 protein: CASKPRRGEGADTQYF. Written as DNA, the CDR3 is TGTGCCAGCAAACCCCGTAGGGGGGAAGGCGCAGATACGCAGTATTTT. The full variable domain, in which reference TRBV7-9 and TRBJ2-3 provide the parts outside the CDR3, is DTGVSQNPRHKITKRGQNVTFRCDPISEHNRLYWYRQTLGQGPEFLTYFQNEAQLEKSRLLSDRFSAERPKGSFSTLEIQRTEQGDSAMYLCASKPRRGEGADTQYFGPGTRLTVL.